Shown below are 6 T cell receptor beta chains from a single sample sequenced in a study of cytomegalovirus exposure and HLA in healthy donors (dated by TCRdb to 2016 to 2017). The method behind the library was the immunoSEQ multiplex PCR assay. The multiplex PCR relied on a mix of 60 forward primers for TCR Vbeta segments and 13 reverse primers for TCR Jbeta segments. The clones in this table, taken by TCRdb from immuneACCESS, are in-frame only. Not every clone is retained; where verified, under half of the shortfall comes from an unresolved V gene, and the cause of the rest is unknown. The sample table holds fewer than 100,000 clones. The ten largest account for less than 5% of the sample. The sequenced material came from PBMCs. These receptors came from a man in his late teens or twenties in good health and CMV-seropositive.

This chain joins TRBV27 and TRBJ1-1, with a tentative D call TRBD1 (5 bases). The CDR3 has 14 residues. V was cut by 1 base and J by 1 base, with 7 bases left in between. CDR1 is MNHEY and CDR2 is SMNVEV in the germline V gene (reference sequence). The CDR3 DNA sequence: TGTGCCAGCAGTTTATTAAGGGGGAACACTGAAGCTTTCTTT. This codes for CASSLLRGNTEAFF.

With regard to this clone: Other DNA variants within this sample encode the same CDR3. The chain joins TRBV19 to TRBJ1-5, with D possibly TRBD1 on 6 matching bases. CDR3 length equals 15 residues. Germline V gives CDR1 LNHDA, CDR2 SQIVND (reference sequence). The V and J ends lost 7 bases and 5 bases respectively, with 18 bases between them. The chain's CDR3 is CASTPGRGGDQPQHF. In DNA, the CDR3 is TGTGCCAGTACCCCAGGGAGGGGGGGCGATCAGCCCCAGCATTTT.

Notes on this clone: Sequence at one end of the junction differs from germline and may be a read error. The genes are TRBV7-3 and TRBJ1-1; the match to TRBD1 covers 7 bases. There are 14 residues in the CDR3. The germline V gene encodes CDR1 SGHTA and CDR2 FQGTGA. This CDR3 is CASSLKGADTEPFF. CDR3 nucleotide sequence: TGTGCCAGCAGCTTAAAGGGGGCTGACACTGAACCTTTCTTT.

The chain carries TRBV30 and TRBJ1-1; D not certain. The CDR3 runs to 15 residues. Trimming removed 1 base at V and 2 bases at J, with 14 bases between. Germline-derived CDR1 and CDR2 are GTSNPN and SVGIG (reference sequence). CDR3 amino acids: CAWSASRDRNTEAFF. The CDR3 DNA sequence: TGTGCCTGGAGTGCTTCCCGGGATCGTAACACTGAAGCTTTCTTT. Variable domain in full (rest from reference TRBV30 and TRBJ1-1): SQTIHQWPATLVQPVGSPLSLECTVEGTSNPNLYWYRQAAGRGLQLLFYSVGIGQISSEVPQNLSASRPQDRQFILSSKKLLLSDSGFYLCAWSASRDRNTEAFFGQGTRLTVV.

The chain uses TRBV27 and TRBJ1-4; TRBD1 might be the D (6 bases). In germline, CDR1 is MNHEY, CDR2 SMNVEV (reference sequence). The CDR3 extends over 16 amino acids. Trimming cost V 3 bases and J 7 bases, with 18 bases left between them. The CDR3 region is CASSFPLQGMGEKLFF. Written as DNA, the CDR3 is TGTGCCAGCAGTTTCCCCCTACAGGGAATGGGTGAAAAACTGTTTTTT. The whole variable domain, filled in from reference TRBV27 and TRBJ1-4, reads EAQVTQNPRYLITVTGKKLTVTCSQNMNHEYMSWYRQDPGLGLRQIYYSMNVEVTDKGDVPEGYKVSRKEKRNFPLILESPSPNQTSLYFCASSFPLQGMGEKLFFGSGTQLSVL.

The rearrangement joins TRBV12-5 to TRBJ1-2; D gene unclear. Trimming left V 4 bases short and J 0 bases short, with 6 bases between. This CDR3 is built from 13 residues. The germline V gene encodes CDR1 LGHNT and CDR2 FRNRAP. The CDR3 spells CASGSGANYGYTF. CDR3 bases: TGTGCTAGTGGTTCGGGAGCTAACTATGGCTACACCTTC.